The 27 T cell receptor beta chains below come from one sample, sequenced in a study of blood T cell repertoires in COVID-19. TCRdb's copy holds only in-frame clones and misses some; the assay was immunoSEQ multiplex PCR. Found here are roughly 300,000 clones, approximately 92% of them singletons; the top ten hold 18%. The specimen was PBMCs or T cells enriched from blood (not recorded which). The receptors were sampled from a woman aged 25 to 45 who had recovered from COVID-19.

The chain is built from TRBV27 and TRBJ1-2; 7 positions match TRBD1. The V and J ends lost 6 bases and 3 bases, in that order; junction bases with no gene match: 7. Germline V gene sequence: CDR1 MNHEY, CDR2 SMNVEV (reference sequence). The CDR3 is made up of 14 amino acids. DNA of the CDR3: TGTGCCAGCAGCCCACTCGGGACAGACTATGGCTACACCTTC. Its protein product is CASSPLGTDYGYTF.

J is TRBJ1-5 and V is TRBV9; D is perhaps TRBD1 (5 bases). V was shortened by 0 bases and J by 3 bases, with 10 bases between the two germline ends. Germline lookup yields CDR1 SGDLS and CDR2 YYNGEE. The CDR3 covers 15 residues. The CDR3 DNA sequence: TGTGCCAGCAGCGTAGGAGTACAGGACAATCAGCCCCAGCATTTT. Its protein is CASSVGVQDNQPQHF.

This chain uses TRBV19 with TRBJ1-2, with D possibly being TRBD1 (5 bases). CDR3 length: 13 amino acids. Between the trimmed V and J ends, which lost 5 bases and 8 bases, there was a span of 15 bases. CDR1 is LNHDA and CDR2 is SQIVND in the germline V gene (reference sequence). DNA of the CDR3: TGTGCCAGTAGTCCTGGGGGGACCGGAGGCTACACCTTC. This codes for CASSPGGTGGYTF.

The chain is built from TRBV9 and TRBJ2-7, with 9 positions matching TRBD2. V lost 0 bases, J lost 0 bases, and 22 bases stayed unmatched. The CDR3 extends over 22 amino acids. Germline CDR1 is SGDLS and CDR2 is YYNGEE. CDR3 sequence reads: CASSVELGSPAGGVKSSYEQYF. CDR3 coding DNA: TGTGCCAGCAGCGTAGAGCTGGGGAGCCCCGCGGGAGGGGTAAAAAGCTCCTACGAGCAGTACTTC.

This rearrangement joins TRBV28 to TRBJ2-3, with TRBD2 as a possible D gene (5 bases). Per germline, CDR1 MDHEN and CDR2 SYDVKM. Between the trimmed V and J ends, which lost 1 base and 6 bases, there was a span of 14 bases. The CDR3 is 15 amino acids. The CDR3 DNA reads TGTGCCAGCAGTTTATTTTCACTAGTGGGGGATACGCAGTATTTT. Its translation is CASSLFSLVGDTQYF.

The chain recombines TRBV28 with TRBJ1-1; TRBD1 is a possible D gene (5 bases). This CDR3 has 15 residues. V dropped 2 bases and J dropped 4 bases, with 14 bases sitting between them. Germline CDR1 MDHEN, CDR2 SYDVKM. This CDR3 is CASSLAMEGPTEAFF. In DNA form, the CDR3 reads TGTGCCAGCAGTTTAGCCATGGAGGGGCCCACTGAAGCTTTCTTT. Complete variable domain (other parts from reference TRBV28 and TRBJ1-1): DVKVTQSSRYLVKRTGEKVFLECVQDMDHENMFWYRQDPGLGLRLIYFSYDVKMKEKGDIPEGYSVSREKKERFSLILESASTNQTSMYLCASSLAMEGPTEAFFGQGTRLTVV.

The chain couples TRBV11-2 to TRBJ2-7; D is unclear. CDR3 size: 11 residues. Germline-derived CDR1 and CDR2 are SGHAT and FQNNGV. The V end was cut by 4 bases, the J end by 3 bases, with 4 bases between. DNA for the CDR3: TGTGCCAGCAGCTCCCGCTACGAGCAGTACTTC. Translation gives CASSSRYEQYF.

This rearrangement joins TRBV7-6 to TRBJ2-7; TRBD1 matches 9 bases. Germline V lookup: CDR1 SGHVS, CDR2 FNYEAQ. The CDR3 extends over 15 amino acids. Losses at the gene ends were 5 bases for V and 4 bases for J; bases not matched to a gene: 9. Written as DNA, the CDR3 is TGTGCCAGCAGCCTTAAGACAGGGGGTGGGTACGAGCAGTACTTC. Translation: CASSLKTGGGYEQYF.

This chain connects TRBV2 to TRBJ2-7; D unresolved. Germline CDR1 is SNHLY and CDR2 is FYNNEI. The V end was cut by 2 bases, the J end by 0 bases, with 11 bases between. The CDR3 sequence is 15 residues long. In nucleotides, the CDR3 is TGTGCCAGCAGTGAAATCGCCGCAGGCTCCTACGAGCAGTACTTC. This encodes CASSEIAAGSYEQYF.

This clone was observed a handful of times. V usage is TRBV21-1 and J usage is TRBJ1-4; the table's D call, TRBD1, has no DNA check behind it. TRBV21-1 is labeled a pseudogene. The length of the CDR3 is 15 residues. Here the CDR3 reads CASSKENRDYEKLFF. The CDR3 DNA is TGTGCCAGCAGCAAAGAGAACAGGGATTATGAAAAACTGTTTTTT.

The chain joins TRBV10-3 to TRBJ2-7; 9 nucleotides line up with TRBD1. The V gene end was trimmed by 5 bases and the J gene end by 4 bases; junction bases not matched to a gene: 3. Germline CDR1 and CDR2: ENHRY and SYGVKD. The CDR3 length is 13 residues. CDR3: CAISRQGGYEQYF. In DNA form, the CDR3 reads TGTGCCATCAGTAGACAGGGGGGGTACGAGCAGTACTTC.

This chain connects TRBV28 to TRBJ2-5, with 8 bases matching TRBD1. Looked up from germline, CDR1 is MDHEN and CDR2 is SYDVKM. The CDR3 is 15 residues long. V shed 6 bases, J shed 5 bases, and the junction held 11 bases outside the gene matches. CDR3 region: CASSSQGAGLETQYF. For the CDR3, the DNA is TGTGCCAGCAGCTCCCAGGGGGCGGGGTTGGAGACCCAGTACTTC.

The chain has TRBV24-1 and TRBJ2-2, with D possibly matching TRBD1 (6 bases). The CDR3 length is 14 residues. The ends were cut back, 5 bases at V and 6 bases at J, with 12 bases in the middle. Germline CDR1 reads KGHDR; CDR2 reads SFDVKD. CDR3 in DNA: TGTGCCACCAGTGTACAGGGTGGACCCGGGGAGCTGTTTTTT. It codes for CATSVQGGPGELFF.

This clone was detected only a few times. The rearrangement links TRBV10-3 to TRBJ1-1; no definite D call. Trimming shortened V by 6 bases and J by 2 bases, and 10 bases separated the two germline ends. Germline V gene sequence: CDR1 ENHRY, CDR2 SYGVKD. The CDR3 length is 13 residues. The DNA of the CDR3 is TGTGCCATCAGCGAGGACTTTAACACTGAAGCTTTCTTT. Its protein is CAISEDFNTEAFF.

The chain joins TRBV27 to TRBJ2-7, with unresolved D. In germline, CDR1 is MNHEY, CDR2 SMNVEV (reference sequence). The CDR3 runs 14 residues. V shed 7 bases and J shed 3 bases, with 16 bases lying between them. Written as DNA, the CDR3 is TGTGCCAGCACCCGGAAGCTCGGCGGCTACGAGCAGTACTTC. Translated: CASTRKLGGYEQYF.

The chain couples TRBV27 to TRBJ2-2, with D perhaps matching TRBD1 (5 bases). This CDR3 is built from 15 residues. In germline, CDR1 is MNHEY, CDR2 SMNVEV (reference sequence). The V gene lost 11 bases and the J gene lost 5 bases, with 21 bases spanning the gap. The DNA for the CDR3 is TGTGCCTCCACCCCCTGGCCAGGGTGGACCGGGGAGCTGTTTTTT. It specifies CASTPWPGWTGELFF.

The V and J genes are TRBV28 and TRBJ2-1; D is ambiguous. Germline assignment: CDR1 MDHEN and CDR2 SYDVKM. The CDR3 covers 12 residues. Trimming took off 1 base at V and 6 bases at J, with 4 bases between the two ends. CDR3 DNA sequence: TGTGCCAGCAGTTTATTAGCCAATGAGCAGTTCTTC. This sequence encodes CASSLLANEQFF.

This chain uses TRBV4-2 with TRBJ2-3; 7 bases align to TRBD1. The germline gives CDR1 LGHNA, CDR2 YNFKEQ. V dropped 8 bases and J dropped 1; count of bases not matched to a gene: 3. CDR3 length: 13 amino acids. The CDR3 DNA sequence: TGTGCCAGCTGCGGACAGGGCACAGATACGCAGTATTTT. Protein sequence: CASCGQGTDTQYF.

This chain links TRBV7-9 with TRBJ2-3; 13 nucleotides agree with TRBD2. The CDR3 extends over 15 amino acids. Germline V gene lookup returns CDR1 SEHNR and CDR2 FQNEAQ (reference sequence). The V gene end was trimmed by 5 bases and the J gene end by 6 bases; junction bases not matched to a gene: 5. In DNA form, the CDR3 reads TGTGCCAGCAGCCGGACTAGCGGGGGACGCGATACGCAGTATTTT. Its protein is CASSRTSGGRDTQYF.

The J gene is TRBJ1-2, the V gene TRBV27; 7 nucleotides match TRBD1. The length of the CDR3 is 14 residues. Germline trimming cut 5 bases from V and 5 bases from J; bases unmatched to any gene: 8. Per the germline V gene, CDR1 is MNHEY and CDR2 is SMNVEV (reference sequence). Written as DNA, the CDR3 is TGTGCCAGCAGTGGTGGGACAGAGCGGTATGGCTACACCTTC. Translating gives CASSGGTERYGYTF.

This chain uses TRBV2 with TRBJ1-3; TRBD1 might be the D (6 bases). The CDR3 has 14 amino acids. V was trimmed by 4 bases and J by 1 base, leaving 8 bases between them. Germline CDR1 and CDR2: SNHLY and FYNNEI. CDR3 coding DNA: TGTGCCAGCAGTGCCGACAGGTCTGGAAACACCATATATTTT. It specifies CASSADRSGNTIYF. Using reference TRBV2 and TRBJ1-3 for the parts outside the CDR3, the full variable domain is EPEVTQTPSHQVTQMGQEVILRCVPISNHLYFYWYRQILGQKVEFLVSFYNNEISEKSEIFDDQFSVERPDGSNFTLKIRSTKLEDSAMYFCASSADRSGNTIYFGEGSWLTVV.

V gene TRBV11-2 combines with J gene TRBJ2-3, with TRBD2 matching over 13 bases. The CDR3 contains 13 residues. J was trimmed by 6 bases and V by 10 bases; bases with no gene match: 4. Germline V lookup: CDR1 SGHAT, CDR2 FQNNGV. CDR3 protein: CATGLAGADTQYF. As DNA, the CDR3 is TGTGCCACCGGACTAGCGGGAGCCGATACGCAGTATTTT.

The chain has TRBV18 and TRBJ1-1, with a weak D call TRBD1 (5 bases). The ends were cut back, 6 bases at V and 4 bases at J, with 15 bases in the middle. The CDR3 length is 14 residues. Germline values: CDR1 KGHSH, CDR2 LQKENI. CDR3 residues: CASSPGAGGTEAFF. In DNA, the CDR3 is TGTGCCAGCTCCCCAGGTGCCGGGGGCACTGAAGCTTTCTTT. Full variable domain (missing parts from reference TRBV18 and TRBJ1-1): NAGVMQNPRHLVRRRGQEARLRCSPMKGHSHVYWYRQLPEEGLKFMVYLQKENIIDESGMPKERFSAEFPKEGPSILRIQQVVRGDSAAYFCASSPGAGGTEAFFGQGTRLTVV.

The chain's CDR3 is CASRPSGYVQPQHF. The CDR3 nucleotides read TGTGCCAGCAGACCATCGGGGTACGTTCAGCCCCAGCATTTT. The chain links TRBV28 to TRBJ1-5; D is undetermined. Germline values: CDR1 MDHEN, CDR2 SYDVKM. The CDR3 length is 14 residues. V dropped 6 bases and J dropped 6 bases, with 15 bases sitting between them.

The sample holds one count of this clone. The J gene is TRBJ1-1, the V gene TRBV4-1, with unresolved D. V was shortened by 1 base and J by 3 bases, with 18 bases between the two germline ends. CDR3 length equals 17 residues. Germline V gene sequence: CDR1 MGHRA, CDR2 YSYEKL. CDR3 coding DNA: TGCGCCAGCAGCCAAGGAGGTAGAGCGGCGGCTTACACTGAAGCTTTCTTT. Protein product: CASSQGGRAAAYTEAFF.

This chain joins TRBV5-1 and TRBJ2-1; D is perhaps TRBD2 (5 bases). Trimming cost V 4 bases and J 5 bases, with 16 bases left between them. CDR1 and CDR2 (germline): SGHRS, YFSETQ. CDR3 length: 15 residues. The CDR3 DNA reads as TGCGCCAGCAGCCAGATGGACTTACGACACAATGAGCAGTTCTTC. Translated, it gives CASSQMDLRHNEQFF.

The gene calls are TRBV12-3 or TRBV12-4 and TRBJ2-1; possibly TRBD2 for D (6 bases). The CDR3 totals 13 residues. Trimming cost V 5 bases and J 7 bases, with 12 bases left between them. The CDR3 DNA reads TGTGCCAGCAGTCGCTGGGACTTTAATGAGCAGTTCTTC. Protein product: CASSRWDFNEQFF.